The 5 T cell receptor beta chains given below trace back to one sample, sequenced in a study of human T cells and chemical hapten exposure. Unfractionated whole blood was the source from which total RNA was extracted. TCRdb re-derived calls from the 5' RACE reads in MiXCR, one entry per CDR3 protein. This sample carries approximately 150,000 distinct CDR3 sequences, 3.5% to 5% of them seen once, and the ten largest clones take approximately 1.3%. These receptors were obtained from a female donor in good health.

This clonotype was counted many times. The chain employs TRBV11-2 and TRBJ1-1; tentative D call: TRBD1 (6 bases). Germline V gives CDR1 SGHAT, CDR2 FQNNGV. The CDR3 covers 13 residues. CDR3 amino acids: CATAGDMNTEAFF. CDR3 sequence (DNA): TGTGCGACAGCGGGGGACATGAACACTGAAGCTTTCTTT.

This clonotype was detected many times. CDR3 nucleotide sequence: TGTGCCAGCTCAACGGGCGGGTATTGGCAGCCCCAGCATTTT. It yields the protein CASSTGGYWQPQHF. The chain couples TRBV18 to TRBJ1-5; D unresolved. In germline, CDR1 is KGHSH, CDR2 LQKENI. The V and J ends lost 5 bases and 7 bases respectively, with 15 bases between them. The CDR3 runs to 14 residues.

This clonotype was observed at least ten times. The V and J genes are TRBV6-5 and TRBJ2-7; D unclear. Germline values: CDR1 MNHEY, CDR2 SVGAGI. CDR3 length: 13 amino acids. Trimming removed 0 bases from V and 11 bases from J, with 14 bases in between. CDR3 sequence reads: CASSYSIWEQKYF. The CDR3 DNA sequence: TGTGCCAGCAGTTACTCGATCTGGGAACAGAAGTACTTC.

This chain links TRBV16 with TRBJ2-7; D ambiguous. V shed 0 bases and J shed 3 bases, with 18 bases lying between them. The CDR3 has 17 residues. Germline V CDR1 and CDR2: KGHSY, FQNENV. DNA for the CDR3: TGTGCCAGCAGCCAATCAAGTCTGGGAATTATAGTCTACGAGCAGTACTTC. This gives the protein CASSQSSLGIIVYEQYF.

At least ten counts were recorded for this clonotype. This chain links TRBV20-1 with TRBJ2-1; perhaps D is TRBD1 or TRBD2 (5 bases each). Germline V lookup: CDR1 DFQATT, CDR2 SNEGSKA (reference sequence). This CDR3 is 14 amino acids long. The V gene lost 3 bases and the J gene lost 0 bases, with 9 bases spanning the gap. The CDR3 DNA sequence: TGCAGTGCTAGTGGGACCCTCTCCTACAATGAGCAGTTCTTC. It codes for CSASGTLSYNEQFF.